Sequencing of this TCR beta chain was carried out in a study of OX40 agonist ivuxolimab in advanced cancers. Looking at the study overall: Ivuxolimab, which targeted the costimulatory receptor OX40 (CD134), was an agonistic, fully human IgG2 monoclonal antibody. Intravenous ivuxolimab was administered to patients every 2 weeks at six dose levels: 0.01, 0.1, 0.3, 1.5, 3 and 10 mg/kg. Of the approximately 53 patients in dose escalation, 19 had hepatocellular carcinoma, some 15 had melanoma, 9 had renal cell carcinoma and 9 had head and neck cancer. In the dose-escalation cohort, 82.7% of patients were male, and the mean age was approximately 60 years, with a range of roughly 20 to 80. Patients were allowed to have had prior anti-PD-1, anti-PD-L1 or anti-CTLA-4 therapy, and approximately 39% of the dose-escalation patients had been treated with checkpoint inhibitors. Three dose-escalation patients achieved partial responses, one with hepatocellular carcinoma and two with cutaneous melanoma. The purpose of peripheral TCRbeta sequencing was to test whether ivuxolimab changed TCR sequence diversity and led to clonal T-cell expansion. The paper describes the monotherapy dose-escalation part (N of about 50 patients) of the phase I trial of ivuxolimab.

Study-wide findings and limitations: In the 0.1-3.0 mg/kg groups, partial responders had among the lowest normalized peripheral clonal expansion, particularly in CD8+ T cells. After ivuxolimab, more expanded clones were found on average in CD8+ T cells than in CD4+ T cells. Antigen specificity was not determined for the clonally expanded peripheral T cells. Low levels of normalized T-cell clonal expansion were also seen in some patients who did not respond. At doses of 0.1 to 3.0 mg/kg, clonal expansion of both CD4+ and CD8+ blood T cells was observed from baseline to week 6.

Spanning cysteine to phenylalanine, the CDR3 consists of 16 amino acids. Only CDR3 DNA remains: 48 bases, in frame from the first base. V is pared back by 1 base and J by 0 bases, with 13 bases lying between the germline termini. CDR1 LGHNA and CDR2 YSLEER were looked up in the germline V gene. Patients with autoimmune disease history or receiving systemic immunosuppression were excluded from the trial. Peripheral blood for TCR sequencing was collected from all dose cohorts at baseline, on cycle 4 day 1, and on cycle 7 day 1. Samples were obtained from an open-label, multicenter, first-in-human phase I dose-escalation trial of ivuxolimab. The trial enrolled adults with locally advanced or metastatic head and neck squamous cell, hepatocellular, melanoma or renal cell carcinoma. CD4+ and CD8+ T cells were sorted separately from peripheral blood before TCR sequencing. Genomic DNA was extracted from sorted cells for sequencing of the TCRbeta CDR3 region. The immunoSEQ Assay was used to sequence the TCRbeta CDR3 regions. The source is immuneACCESS, and TCRdb retained only in-frame sequences with V and J called. Part of the clones is not carried over; for the studies checked, unresolved V genes explain less than half of this, and the remainder is unexplained. The sample has 11,000 to 15,000 clones on record, roughly 87% of them singletons. Together, the top ten hold 65% to 70% of the sample.

In the case of this clone: It has no known antigen specificity. Base qualities are not recorded, but no much larger clone differs from it by a single base.

The sequencing used CD4+ or CD8+ T cells sorted from blood, collected in a trial of the OX40 agonist ivuxolimab. This clonotype was obtained from an adult with an advanced solid tumor such as melanoma, head and neck, liver or kidney cancer. This sequence uses TRBV4-3 and TRBJ2-7; TRBD1 might be the D gene, on 6 matching bases. The nucleotides read TGCGCCAGCAGCCAAGGTGTCAGGGGCGACTCCTACGAGCAGTACTTC. It specifies CASSQGVRGDSYEQYF.